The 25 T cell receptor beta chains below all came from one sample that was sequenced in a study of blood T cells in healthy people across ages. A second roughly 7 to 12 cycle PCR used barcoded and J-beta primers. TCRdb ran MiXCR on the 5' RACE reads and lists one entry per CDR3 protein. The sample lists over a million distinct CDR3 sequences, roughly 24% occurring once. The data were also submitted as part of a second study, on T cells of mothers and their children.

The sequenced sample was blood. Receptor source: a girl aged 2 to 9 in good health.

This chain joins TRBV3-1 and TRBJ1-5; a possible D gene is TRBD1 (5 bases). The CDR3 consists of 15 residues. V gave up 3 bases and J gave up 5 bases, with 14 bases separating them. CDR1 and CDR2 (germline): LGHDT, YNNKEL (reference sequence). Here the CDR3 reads CASSHSLRGDQPQHF. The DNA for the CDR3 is TGTGCCAGCAGCCATTCTCTTAGGGGAGATCAGCCCCAGCATTTT. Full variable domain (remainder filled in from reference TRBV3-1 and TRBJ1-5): DTAVSQTPKYLVTQMGNDKSIKCEQNLGHDTMYWYKQDSKKFLKIMFSYNNKELIINETVPNRFSPKSPDKAHLNLHINSLELGDSAVYFCASSHSLRGDQPQHFGDGTRLSIL.

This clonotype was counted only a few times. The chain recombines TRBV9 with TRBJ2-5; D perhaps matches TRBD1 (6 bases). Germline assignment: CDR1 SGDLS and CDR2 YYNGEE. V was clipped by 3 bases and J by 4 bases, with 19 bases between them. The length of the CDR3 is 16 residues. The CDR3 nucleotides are TGTGCCAGCAGCGAAGCGACAGGCGGGCCTGTAGAGACCCAGTACTTC. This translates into CASSEATGGPVETQYF. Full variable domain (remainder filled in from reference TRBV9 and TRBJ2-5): DSGVTQTPKHLITATGQRVTLRCSPRSGDLSVYWYQQSLDQGLQFLIQYYNGEERAKGNILERFSAQQFPDLHSELNLSSLELGDSALYFCASSEATGGPVETQYFGPGTRLLVL.

The CDR3 here is CSVEGGNNGYTF. For the CDR3, the DNA is TGCAGCGTTGAGGGGGGAAATAATGGCTACACCTTC. This sequence joins TRBV29-1 and TRBJ1-2; D may be TRBD1 (5 bases). V was clipped by 3 bases and J by 6 bases, with 11 bases between them. Per germline, CDR1 SQVTM and CDR2 ANQGSEA. The CDR3 is made up of 12 amino acids.

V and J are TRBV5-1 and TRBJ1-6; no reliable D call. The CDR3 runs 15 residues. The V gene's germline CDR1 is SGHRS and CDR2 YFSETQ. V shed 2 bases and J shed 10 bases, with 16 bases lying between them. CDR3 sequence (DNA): TGCGCCAGCAGCTTTACTGACGGCGGAGGCTCACCCCTCCACTTT. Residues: CASSFTDGGGSPLHF.

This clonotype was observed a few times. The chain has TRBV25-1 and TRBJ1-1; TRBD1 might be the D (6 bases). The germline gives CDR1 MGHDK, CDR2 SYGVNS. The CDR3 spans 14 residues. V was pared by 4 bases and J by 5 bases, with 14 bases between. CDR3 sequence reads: CASSVQGRLTEAFF. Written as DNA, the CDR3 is TGTGCCAGCAGTGTACAGGGTAGGTTGACTGAAGCTTTCTTT.

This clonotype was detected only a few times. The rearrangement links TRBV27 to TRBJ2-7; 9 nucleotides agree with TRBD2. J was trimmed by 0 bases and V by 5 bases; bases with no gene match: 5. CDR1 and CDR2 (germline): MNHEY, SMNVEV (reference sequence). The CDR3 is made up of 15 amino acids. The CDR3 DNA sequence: TGTGCCAGCAGTCAACGGACTAGCGCCTCCTACGAGCAGTACTTC. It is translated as CASSQRTSASYEQYF.

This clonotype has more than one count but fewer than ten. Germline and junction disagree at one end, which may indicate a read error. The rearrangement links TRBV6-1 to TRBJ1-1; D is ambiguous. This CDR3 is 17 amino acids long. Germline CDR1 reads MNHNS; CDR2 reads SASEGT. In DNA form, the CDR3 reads TGTGCCAGCATCCAAATCCGGGCAGATTCCATGAACACTGAAGCCTTCTTT. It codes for CASIQIRADSMNTEAFF.

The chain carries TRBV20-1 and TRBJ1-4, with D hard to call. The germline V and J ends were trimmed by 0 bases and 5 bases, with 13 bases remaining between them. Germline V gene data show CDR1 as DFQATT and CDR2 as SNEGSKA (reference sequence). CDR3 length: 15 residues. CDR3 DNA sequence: TGCAGTGCTAGAGATGCAGACTTGATGAATGAAAAACTGTTTTTT. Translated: CSARDADLMNEKLFF.

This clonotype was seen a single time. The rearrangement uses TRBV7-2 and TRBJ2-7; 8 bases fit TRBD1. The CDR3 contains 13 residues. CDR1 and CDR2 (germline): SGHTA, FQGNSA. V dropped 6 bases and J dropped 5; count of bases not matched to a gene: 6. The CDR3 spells CASRLGQEDEQYF. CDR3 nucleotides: TGTGCCAGCAGACTGGGACAGGAAGACGAGCAGTACTTC.

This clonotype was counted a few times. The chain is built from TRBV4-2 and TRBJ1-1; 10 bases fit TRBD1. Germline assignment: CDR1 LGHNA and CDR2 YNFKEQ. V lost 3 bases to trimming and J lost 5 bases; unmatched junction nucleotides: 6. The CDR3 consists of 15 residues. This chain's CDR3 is CASSHGQGEDTEAFF. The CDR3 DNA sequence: TGTGCCAGCAGCCACGGACAGGGGGAGGATACTGAAGCTTTCTTT.

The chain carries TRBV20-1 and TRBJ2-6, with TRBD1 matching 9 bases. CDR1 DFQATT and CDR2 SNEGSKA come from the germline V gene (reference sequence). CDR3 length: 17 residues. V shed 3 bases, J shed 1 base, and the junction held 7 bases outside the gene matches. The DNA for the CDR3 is TGCAGTGCTAGGGGACAGGGCCCCTCGTCTGGGGCCAACGTCCTGACTTTC. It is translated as CSARGQGPSSGANVLTF.

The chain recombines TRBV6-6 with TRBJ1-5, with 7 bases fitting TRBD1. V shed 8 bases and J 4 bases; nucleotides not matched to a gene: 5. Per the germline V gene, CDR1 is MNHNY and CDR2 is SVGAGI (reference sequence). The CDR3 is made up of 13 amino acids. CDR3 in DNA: TGTGCCAGCTCCGACAGGGATAATCAGCCCCAGCATTTT. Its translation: CASSDRDNQPQHF.

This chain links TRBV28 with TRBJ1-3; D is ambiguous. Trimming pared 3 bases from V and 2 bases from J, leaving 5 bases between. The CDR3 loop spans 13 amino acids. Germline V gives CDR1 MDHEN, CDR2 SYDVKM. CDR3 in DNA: TGTGCCAGCAGTTTTATTGCTGGAAACACCATATATTTT. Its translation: CASSFIAGNTIYF.

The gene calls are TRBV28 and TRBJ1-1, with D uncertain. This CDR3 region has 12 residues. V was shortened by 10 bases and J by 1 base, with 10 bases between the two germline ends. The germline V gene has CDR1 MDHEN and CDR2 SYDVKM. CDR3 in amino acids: CAIREPNTEAFF. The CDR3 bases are TGTGCCATCCGGGAACCGAACACTGAAGCTTTCTTT.

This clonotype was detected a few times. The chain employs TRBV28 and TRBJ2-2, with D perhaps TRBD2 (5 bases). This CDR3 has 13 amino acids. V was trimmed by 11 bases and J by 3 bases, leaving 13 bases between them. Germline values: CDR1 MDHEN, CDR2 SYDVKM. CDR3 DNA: TGTGCCGGCCTAGCCCTCGACACCGGGGAGCTGTTTTTT. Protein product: CAGLALDTGELFF.

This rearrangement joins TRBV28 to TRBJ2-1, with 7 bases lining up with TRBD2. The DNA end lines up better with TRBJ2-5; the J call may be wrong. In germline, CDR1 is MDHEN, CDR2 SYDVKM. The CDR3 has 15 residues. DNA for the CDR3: TGTGCCAGCAGTTTAGCGCGGGAGTCCTTTGCGACCCAGTACTTC. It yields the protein CASSLARESFATQYF.

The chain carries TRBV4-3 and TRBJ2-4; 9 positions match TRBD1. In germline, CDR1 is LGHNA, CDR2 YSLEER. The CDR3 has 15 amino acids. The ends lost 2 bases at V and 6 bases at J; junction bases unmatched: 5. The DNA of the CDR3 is TGCGCCAGCAGCCAAACCGACAGGGGGATAAACATTCAGTACTTC. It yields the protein CASSQTDRGINIQYF.

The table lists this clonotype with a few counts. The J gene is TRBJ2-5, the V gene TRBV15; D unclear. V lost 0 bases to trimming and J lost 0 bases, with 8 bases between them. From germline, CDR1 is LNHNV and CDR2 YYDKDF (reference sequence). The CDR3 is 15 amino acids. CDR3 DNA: TGTGCCACCAGCAGAGATTACGGGTACCAAGAGACCCAGTACTTC. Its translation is CATSRDYGYQETQYF.

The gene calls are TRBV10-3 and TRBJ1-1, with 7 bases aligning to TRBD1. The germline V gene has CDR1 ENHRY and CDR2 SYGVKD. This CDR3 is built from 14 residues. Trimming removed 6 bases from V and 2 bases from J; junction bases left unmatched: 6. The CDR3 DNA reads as TGTGCCATCAGAATGACAGGGACAAACACTGAAGCTTTCTTT. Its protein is CAIRMTGTNTEAFF.

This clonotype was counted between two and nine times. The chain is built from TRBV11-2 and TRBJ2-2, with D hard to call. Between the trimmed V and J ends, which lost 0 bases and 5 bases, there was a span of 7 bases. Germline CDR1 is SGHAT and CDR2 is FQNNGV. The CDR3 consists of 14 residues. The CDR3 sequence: CASSLDWQTGELFF. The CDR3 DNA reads TGTGCCAGCAGCTTAGATTGGCAGACCGGGGAGCTGTTTTTT. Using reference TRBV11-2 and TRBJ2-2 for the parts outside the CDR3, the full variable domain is EAGVAQSPRYKIIEKRQSVAFWCNPISGHATLYWYQQILGQGPKLLIQFQNNGVVDDSQLPKDRFSAERLKGVDSTLKIQPAKLEDSAVYLCASSLDWQTGELFFGEGSRLTVL.

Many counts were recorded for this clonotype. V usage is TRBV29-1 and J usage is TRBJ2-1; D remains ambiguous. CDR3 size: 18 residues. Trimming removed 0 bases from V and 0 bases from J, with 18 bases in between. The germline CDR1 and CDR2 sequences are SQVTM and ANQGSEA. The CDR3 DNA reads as TGCAGCGTTGAAGATCTAGTTCGCAGTTCGAGCTCCTACAATGAGCAGTTCTTC. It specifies CSVEDLVRSSSSYNEQFF.

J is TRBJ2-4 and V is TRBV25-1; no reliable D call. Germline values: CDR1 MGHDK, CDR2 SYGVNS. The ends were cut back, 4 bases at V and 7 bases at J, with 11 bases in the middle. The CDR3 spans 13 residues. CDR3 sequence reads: CASSGVGWNIQYF. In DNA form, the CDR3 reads TGTGCCAGCAGTGGTGTAGGTTGGAACATTCAGTACTTC. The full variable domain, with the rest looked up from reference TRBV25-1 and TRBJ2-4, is EADIYQTPRYLVIGTGKKITLECSQTMGHDKMYWYQQDPGMELHLIHYSYGVNSTEKGDLSSESTVSRIRTEHFPLTLESARPSHTSQYLCASSGVGWNIQYFGAGTRLSVL.

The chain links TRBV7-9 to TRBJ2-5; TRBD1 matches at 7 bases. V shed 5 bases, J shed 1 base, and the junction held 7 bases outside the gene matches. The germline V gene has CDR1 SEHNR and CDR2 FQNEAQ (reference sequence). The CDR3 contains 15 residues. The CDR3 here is CASSPTGTVQETQYF. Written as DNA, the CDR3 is TGTGCCAGCAGCCCCACCGGGACAGTCCAAGAGACCCAGTACTTC.

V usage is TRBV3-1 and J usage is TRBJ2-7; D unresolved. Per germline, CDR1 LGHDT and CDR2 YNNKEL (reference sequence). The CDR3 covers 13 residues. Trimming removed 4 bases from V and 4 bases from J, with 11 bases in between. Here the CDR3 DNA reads TGTGCCAGCAGCCCGAAAGAGTATTACGAGCAGTACTTC. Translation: CASSPKEYYEQYF.

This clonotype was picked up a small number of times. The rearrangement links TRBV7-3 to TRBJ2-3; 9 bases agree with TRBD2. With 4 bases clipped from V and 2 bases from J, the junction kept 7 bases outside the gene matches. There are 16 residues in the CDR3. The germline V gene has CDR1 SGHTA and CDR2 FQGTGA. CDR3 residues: CASSSLAGGVTDTQYF. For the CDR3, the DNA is TGTGCCAGCAGCTCCCTTGCGGGGGGGGTCACAGATACGCAGTATTTT.